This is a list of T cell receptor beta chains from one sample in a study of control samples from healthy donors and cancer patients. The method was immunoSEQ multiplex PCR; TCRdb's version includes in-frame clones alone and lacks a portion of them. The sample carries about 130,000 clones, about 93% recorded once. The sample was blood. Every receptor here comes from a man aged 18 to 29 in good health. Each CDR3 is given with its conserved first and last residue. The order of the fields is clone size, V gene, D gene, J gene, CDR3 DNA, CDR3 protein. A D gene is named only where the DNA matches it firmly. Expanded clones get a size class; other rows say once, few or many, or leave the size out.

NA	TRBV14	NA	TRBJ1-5	TGTGCCAGCAGCCAAGGGGCCTCGGGTAAAGCGCCCCAGCATTTT	CASSQGASGKAPQHF
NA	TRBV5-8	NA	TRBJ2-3	TGTGCCAGCAGCCGTTCAGCGGAGAGCACAGATACGCAGTATTTT	CASSRSAESTDTQYF
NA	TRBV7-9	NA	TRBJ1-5	TGTGCCAGCAGCTTAGGAGGAGATCAGCCCCAGCATTTT	CASSLGGDQPQHF
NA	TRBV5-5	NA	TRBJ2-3	TGTGCCAGCAGCCCTGGCGCAGATACGCAGTATTTT	CASSPGADTQYF
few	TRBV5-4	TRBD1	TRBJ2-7	TGTGCCAGCAGCTCGGGACAGCCCAACTACGAGCAGTACTTC	CASSSGQPNYEQYF
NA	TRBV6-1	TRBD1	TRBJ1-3	TGTGCCAGCAGTGACAGGGGGGTGTCCGGAAACACCATATATTTT	CASSDRGVSGNTIYF
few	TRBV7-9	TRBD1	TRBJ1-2	TGTGCCAGCAGCTTAGGTTCAGGGGGCGATAACTATGGCTACACCTTC	CASSLGSGGDNYGYTF
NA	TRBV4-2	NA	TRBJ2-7	TGTGCCAGCAGCCAAGGAACCTTCCCCTACGAGCAGTACTTC	CASSQGTFPYEQYF
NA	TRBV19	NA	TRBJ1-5	TGTGCCAGTAGTACCGAGGCACAGGTCTTATATAGCAATCAGCCCCAGCATTTT	CASSTEAQVLYSNQPQHF
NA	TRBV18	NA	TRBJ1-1	TGTGCCAGCTCACCCGCGGACGGGGGGGGCACCGGAGCTTTCTTT	CASSPADGGGTGAFF
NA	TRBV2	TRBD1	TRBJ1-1	TGTGCCAGCAGTGAATCGGGACAGGCCAAGGGCACTGAAGCTTTCTTT	CASSESGQAKGTEAFF
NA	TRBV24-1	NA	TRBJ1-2	TGTGCCACCAGTGATTCCCCCTTGACAGAGATTGGTGGCTACACCTTC	CATSDSPLTEIGGYTF
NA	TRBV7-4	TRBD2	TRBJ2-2	TGTGCCAGCAGGCGACTAGCAAGGAACACCGGGGAGCTGTTTTTT	CASRRLARNTGELFF
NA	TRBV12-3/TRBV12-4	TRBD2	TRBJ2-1	TGTGCCAGCAGTTTGGGGGGGGATGAGCAGTTCTTC	CASSLGGDEQFF
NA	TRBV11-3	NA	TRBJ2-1	TGTGCCAGCAGCTTAGGCGACAGGAGGAACAATGAGCAGTTCTTC	CASSLGDRRNNEQFF
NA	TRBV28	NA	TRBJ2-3	TGTGCCAGCAGTTTTTATCCAGATACGCAGTATTTT	CASSFYPDTQYF
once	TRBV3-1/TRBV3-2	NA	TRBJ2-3	TGTGCCAGCAGCCACCTAGGGGACGGGGCCGCAGATACGCAGTATTTT	CASSHLGDGAADTQYF
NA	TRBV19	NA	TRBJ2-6	TGTGCCAGTAGTATTGCAGGGGCTGGGGCCAACGTCCTGACTTTC	CASSIAGAGANVLTF
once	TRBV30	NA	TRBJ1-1	TGTGCCTGGAGTGTAACCGCGACCACTGAAGCTTTCTTT	CAWSVTATTEAFF
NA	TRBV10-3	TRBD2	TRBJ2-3	TGTGCCATCGCCCCGGGCGCGGGAGTCACAGATACGCAGTATTTT	CAIAPGAGVTDTQYF
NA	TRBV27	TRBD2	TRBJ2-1	TGTGCCAGCAGTTTAGTTGCGGGAGGGCTCTACAATGAGCAGTTCTTC	CASSLVAGGLYNEQFF
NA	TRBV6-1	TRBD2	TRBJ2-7	TGTGCCAGCAGTGAAGCCCGGGGGGGGGAGCAGTACTTC	CASSEARGGEQYF
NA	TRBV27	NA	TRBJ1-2	TGTGCCAGCAGTTTACTCGACGGCAGCGATGGCTACACCTTC	CASSLLDGSDGYTF
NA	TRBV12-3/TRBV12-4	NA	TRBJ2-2	TGTGCCAGCAGTTTTCAGTCCACCGGGGAGCTGTTTTTT	CASSFQSTGELFF
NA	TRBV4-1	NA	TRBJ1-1	TGCGCCAGCAGCCACCCCGGGGCAGACCTTGAAGCTTTCTTT	CASSHPGADLEAFF
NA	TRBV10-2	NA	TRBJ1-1	TGCGCCAGCGGCGTGCAGGGACCGGGGACTGAAGCTTTCTTT	CASGVQGPGTEAFF
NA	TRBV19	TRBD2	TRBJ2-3	TGTGCCAGTAGTATAGATCATCTAGCGGACGACACAGATACGCAGTATTTT	CASSIDHLADDTDTQYF
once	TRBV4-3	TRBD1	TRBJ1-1	TGCGCCAGCAGCCGACAGGGAGGGGACACTGAAGCTTTCTTT	CASSRQGGDTEAFF
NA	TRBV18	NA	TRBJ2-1	TGTGCCAGCTCACCTCGGGAGACAGGGACCTACAATGAGCAGTTCTTC	CASSPRETGTYNEQFF
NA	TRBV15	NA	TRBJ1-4	TGTGCCACCAGCAGAGAAGGTCGTGAAAAACTGTTTTTT	CATSREGREKLFF
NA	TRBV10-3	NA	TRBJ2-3	TGTGCCATCAACGGACCCGAATCGATTGATACGCAGTATTTT	CAINGPESIDTQYF